A single sample gave rise to the 27 T cell receptor beta chains below, sequenced in a study of cytomegalovirus exposure and HLA in healthy donors. This PCR relied on a set of 60 Vbeta primers and 13 Jbeta primers. Assay used: immunoSEQ multiplex PCR; TCRdb lists only in-frame clones, some missing. The sample shows around 270,000 clones, about 80% of them seen only once. The sequencing sample was made of PBMCs. The source of these receptors is a girl aged 2-9 years in good health and CMV-seronegative.

This chain links TRBV19 with TRBJ2-7; possible D gene TRBD1, 6 bases. Germline values: CDR1 LNHDA, CDR2 SQIVND (reference sequence). This CDR3 has 16 amino acids. V lost 5 bases and J 5 bases, leaving 22 bases between the germline ends. The CDR3 region is CASSLGQNINWDEQYF. CDR3 DNA: TGTGCCAGTAGTCTCGGACAGAATATCAATTGGGACGAGCAGTACTTC.

Comment on this clone: Other DNA sequences within the sample encode an identical CDR3. The gene calls are TRBV6-5 and TRBJ2-7, with D tentatively TRBD1 (5 bases). Trimming left V 2 bases short and J 0 bases short, with 8 bases between. The CDR3 has 14 amino acids. Germline CDR1 and CDR2: MNHEY and SVGAGI. CDR3 in DNA: TGTGCCAGCAGTTACGGGCAGGGCTCCTACGAGCAGTACTTC. It translates to CASSYGQGSYEQYF.

The DNA for the CDR3 is TGTGCCAGCAGTACCCCAGGGGATCGGTACGACATTCAGTACTTC. Amino acid sequence: CASSTPGDRYDIQYF. V is TRBV25-1 and J is TRBJ2-4; D possibly corresponds to TRBD1 (6 bases). This CDR3 has 15 residues. Germline lookup yields CDR1 MGHDK and CDR2 SYGVNS. Trimming shortened V by 5 bases and J by 8 bases, and 19 bases separated the two germline ends.

This rearrangement joins TRBV28 to TRBJ1-4, with D perhaps TRBD1 (5 bases). Germline CDR1 is MDHEN and CDR2 is SYDVKM. The CDR3 totals 14 residues. The V and J ends lost 2 bases and 4 bases respectively, with 8 bases between them. CDR3 loop: CASSLRQRNEKLFF. The CDR3 DNA is TGTGCCAGCAGTTTAAGACAGCGTAATGAAAAACTGTTTTTT.

The chain couples TRBV19 to TRBJ2-4; D not resolved. V was clipped by 3 bases and J by 0 bases, with 12 bases between them. CDR1 and CDR2 from the germline V gene are LNHDA and SQIVND (reference sequence). This CDR3 region has 16 residues. The CDR3: CASSITVNLAKNIQYF. The CDR3 DNA sequence: TGTGCCAGTAGTATCACTGTGAACCTAGCCAAAAACATTCAGTACTTC.

The CDR3 nucleotides are TGTGCCAGCAGTGAAATCCCCGGTCGCAATCAGCCCCAGCATTTT. Its translation is CASSEIPGRNQPQHF. The chain links TRBV6-1 to TRBJ1-5; D unclear. The V gene's germline CDR1 is MNHNS and CDR2 SASEGT. V was trimmed by 2 bases and J by 2 bases, leaving 10 bases between them. This CDR3 is built from 15 residues.

This chain connects TRBV6-1 to TRBJ2-7, with D uncertain. Trimming removed 7 bases from V and 2 bases from J, with 18 bases in between. Germline assignment: CDR1 MNHNS and CDR2 SASEGT. The CDR3 has 15 residues. The CDR3 here is CASNPLPDSTYEQYF. In nucleotides, the CDR3 is TGTGCCAGCAATCCCCTTCCCGACTCAACCTACGAGCAGTACTTC.

The chain carries TRBV30 and TRBJ2-2; tentatively, D is TRBD1 (6 bases). V shed 2 bases and J shed 6 bases, with 7 bases lying between them. The CDR3 runs to 12 residues. Germline V gives CDR1 GTSNPN, CDR2 SVGIG (reference sequence). The CDR3 coding sequence is TGTGCCTGGAGTCGACAGGCCGGGGAGCTGTTTTTT. Residues: CAWSRQAGELFF.

This clone has more than one count but fewer than ten. The chain has TRBV29-1 and TRBJ2-3; TRBD2 aligns across 16 bases. The germline V gene encodes CDR1 SQVTM and CDR2 ANQGSEA. V was pared by 3 bases and J by 4 bases, with 19 bases of the junction left unmatched. The CDR3 has 21 amino acids. The CDR3 here is CSVEVLPGQGTSGRAPDTQYF. In DNA form, the CDR3 reads TGCAGCGTTGAGGTGTTACCGGGGCAGGGGACTAGCGGGAGGGCCCCAGATACGCAGTATTTT.

The V gene is TRBV6-5, the J gene TRBJ2-7; the D gene is possibly TRBD2 (5 bases). V lost 2 bases, J lost 4 bases, and 15 bases lay in between. Germline V lookup: CDR1 MNHEY, CDR2 SVGAGI. The CDR3 is 15 amino acids. The CDR3 loop is CASSYGSGLGYEQYF. The CDR3 DNA reads as TGTGCCAGCAGTTACGGGTCAGGACTGGGGTACGAGCAGTACTTC.

J is TRBJ1-3 and V is TRBV29-1; the match to TRBD1 covers 8 bases. This CDR3 is built from 14 residues. CDR1 is SQVTM, CDR2 ANQGSEA, per germline. V was pared by 6 bases and J by 0 bases, with 4 bases of the junction left unmatched. Written as DNA, the CDR3 is TGCAGCGTCTCCACAGGGGGCTCTGGAAACACCATATATTTT. It encodes CSVSTGGSGNTIYF.

The gene calls are TRBV7-9 and TRBJ2-6; D is ambiguous. The CDR3 contains 15 residues. V lost 4 bases to trimming and J lost 1 base, with 8 bases between them. Germline values: CDR1 SEHNR, CDR2 FQNEAQ (reference sequence). The CDR3 reads CASSSRQSGANVLTF. The CDR3, as DNA: TGTGCCAGCAGCTCAAGACAATCTGGGGCCAACGTCCTGACTTTC. The full variable domain, completed using reference TRBV7-9 and TRBJ2-6, is DTGVSQNPRHKITKRGQNVTFRCDPISEHNRLYWYRQTLGQGPEFLTYFQNEAQLEKSRLLSDRFSAERPKGSFSTLEIQRTEQGDSAMYLCASSSRQSGANVLTFGAGSRLTVL.

The V gene is TRBV7-6, the J gene TRBJ1-5; TRBD1 is a possible D gene (5 bases). V lost 1 base and J 7 bases, leaving 11 bases between the germline ends. Germline V CDR1 and CDR2: SGHVS, FNYEAQ. This CDR3 contains 14 residues. The CDR3 nucleotides are TGTGCCAGCAGCTTAGGAGGGACTGGCCAGCCCCAGCATTTT. It is translated as CASSLGGTGQPQHF.

The sample holds a few counts of this clone. This chain connects TRBV2 to TRBJ2-3; 10 bases align to TRBD1. The junction had 5 bases not matched to a gene; V was cut back by 6 bases and J by 2 bases. The CDR3 sequence is 15 residues long. Germline CDR1 SNHLY, CDR2 FYNNEI. In nucleotides, the CDR3 is TGTGCCAGCAGGGGACAGGGGATGTCCACAGATACGCAGTATTTT. It codes for CASRGQGMSTDTQYF.

The genes are TRBV5-6 and TRBJ2-3; 9 bases map to TRBD2. With V trimmed by 2 bases and J by 8 bases, 9 bases remained unmatched. Per germline, CDR1 SGHDT and CDR2 YYEEEE. The CDR3 runs 15 residues. CDR3 coding DNA: TGTGCCAGCAGCTTCCTCGCGGGAGGGGCCGCTACGCAGTATTTT. Translation gives CASSFLAGGAATQYF.

The V gene is TRBV12-5, the J gene TRBJ2-3; 7 bases line up with TRBD2. This CDR3 spans 17 amino acids. Looked up from germline, CDR1 is LGHNT and CDR2 is FRNRAP. The V gene end was trimmed by 2 bases and the J gene end by 1 base; junction bases not matched to a gene: 9. The CDR3 DNA sequence: TGTGCTAGTGGTTTGTCTGGGCGGGAGAGGGGCACAGATACGCAGTATTTT. Its protein is CASGLSGRERGTDTQYF.

V and J are TRBV9 and TRBJ2-1, with D unclear. With 0 bases removed from V and 3 bases from J, the gap between germline ends came to 10 bases. This CDR3 has 15 residues. The germline gives CDR1 SGDLS, CDR2 YYNGEE. CDR3 residues: CASSVVPGYYNEQFF. CDR3 coding DNA: TGTGCCAGCAGCGTAGTTCCAGGTTACTACAATGAGCAGTTCTTC.

The chain is built from TRBV15 and TRBJ2-3, with 8 bases lining up with TRBD2. The V segment lost 0 bases and the J segment 0 bases; nucleotides outside the gene matches: 8. There are 18 residues in the CDR3. Germline-derived CDR1 and CDR2 are LNHNV and YYDKDF (reference sequence). CDR3 bases: TGTGCCACCAGCAGAGATCTAAGCGGGGGTTCTAGCACAGATACGCAGTATTTT. This encodes CATSRDLSGGSSTDTQYF.

This clone was recorded once. V usage is TRBV6-1 and J usage is TRBJ1-1, with D possibly matching TRBD1 (5 bases). Germline lookup yields CDR1 MNHNS and CDR2 SASEGT. The CDR3 totals 11 residues. The V gene lost 8 bases and the J gene lost 7 bases, with 11 bases spanning the gap. CDR3 DNA sequence: TGTGCCAGCGGGATAGACAGTGAAGCTTTCTTT. Protein sequence: CASGIDSEAFF.

V and J are TRBV9 and TRBJ2-7; 7 bases map to TRBD2. J gave up 2 bases and V 4 bases, and 6 bases lay outside the gene matches. CDR3 length: 14 amino acids. In germline, CDR1 is SGDLS, CDR2 YYNGEE. In DNA, the CDR3 is TGTGCCAGCAGCCCGAAGCGGGAACCCTACGAGCAGTACTTC. It encodes CASSPKREPYEQYF.

The chain uses TRBV7-9 and TRBJ2-7, with 8 bases identical to TRBD1. The CDR3 totals 14 residues. Trimming cost V 5 bases and J 7 bases; bases outside gene matches: 10. Germline loops: CDR1 SEHNR, CDR2 FQNEAQ (reference sequence). CDR3 in amino acids: CASSEQGGLGEQYF. The CDR3 DNA sequence: TGTGCCAGCAGCGAACAGGGGGGACTCGGGGAGCAGTACTTC.

This chain joins TRBV4-1 and TRBJ2-7; maybe TRBD2 (6 bases). This CDR3 contains 15 residues. V was trimmed by 3 bases and J by 3 bases, leaving 15 bases between them. Looked up from germline, CDR1 is MGHRA and CDR2 is YSYEKL. The CDR3, as DNA: TGCGCCAGCAGCCACGGGTTGGGACTTAGCTACGAGCAGTACTTC. The encoded protein is CASSHGLGLSYEQYF.

The chain employs TRBV7-2 and TRBJ1-4; TRBD1 matches 7 bases. The trim removed 5 bases at V and 3 bases at J, leaving 3 bases unmatched. The CDR3 contains 14 residues. Germline CDR1 is SGHTA and CDR2 is FQGNSA. As DNA, the CDR3 is TGTGCCAGCAGCGCCGGGACAGCTAATGAAAAACTGTTTTTT. Translating gives CASSAGTANEKLFF.

The chain joins TRBV9 to TRBJ2-1; 10 nucleotides match TRBD2. This CDR3 has 18 amino acids. V dropped 0 bases and J dropped 7; count of bases not matched to a gene: 13. The germline CDR1 and CDR2 sequences are SGDLS and YYNGEE. CDR3: CASSVAPSGSEIKNEQFF. CDR3 DNA sequence: TGTGCCAGCAGCGTAGCGCCTAGCGGGAGTGAAATTAAGAATGAGCAGTTCTTC.

There are a few counts of this clone. The rearrangement joins TRBV28 to TRBJ2-1; tentative D call: TRBD2 (6 bases). The V end was cut by 5 bases, the J end by 6 bases, with 14 bases between. Germline CDR1 is MDHEN and CDR2 is SYDVKM. The CDR3 covers 14 residues. The CDR3 loop is CASSITSSGNEQFF. CDR3 bases: TGTGCCAGCAGTATTACTAGCTCGGGCAATGAGCAGTTCTTC. The entire variable domain, with the rest obtained from reference TRBV28 and TRBJ2-1, is as follows: DVKVTQSSRYLVKRTGEKVFLECVQDMDHENMFWYRQDPGLGLRLIYFSYDVKMKEKGDIPEGYSVSREKKERFSLILESASTNQTSMYLCASSITSSGNEQFFGPGTRLTVL.

In its sample, this clone was seen a few times. V and J are TRBV30 and TRBJ2-1; no clear D gene. CDR3 length: 14 residues. The germline CDR1 and CDR2 sequences are GTSNPN and SVGIG (reference sequence). The germline V and J ends were trimmed by 0 bases and 12 bases, with 18 bases remaining between them. CDR3 bases: TGTGCCTGGAGTGTACCCGGGTTGAGTGTCGGGCAGTTCTTC. Translating gives CAWSVPGLSVGQFF.

The J gene is TRBJ2-7, the V gene TRBV6-5, with 10 bases matching TRBD1. Germline CDR1 MNHEY, CDR2 SVGAGI. The V and J ends lost 10 bases and 3 bases, in that order; junction bases with no gene match: 9. This CDR3 is built from 14 residues. The CDR3 DNA is TGTGCCACCATTACACGGGACAGGGGCTACGAGCAGTACTTC. Translating it yields CATITRDRGYEQYF.